This T cell receptor beta chain appears in the sequencing data of a study of cytomegalovirus exposure and HLA in healthy donors. The CDR3 extends over 12 amino acids. CDR1 and CDR2 (germline): MNHEY, SVGAGI. Unmatched junction bases numbered 6, after V lost 6 bases and J lost 8 bases. This PCR relied on a set of 60 Vbeta primers and 13 Jbeta primers. Here immunoSEQ multiplex PCR was the method, and the copy in TCRdb shows in-frame clones only, minus some. The table counts 220,000 or so clones; about 1% lies in the top ten. J is TRBJ1-2 and V is TRBV6-5; 7 bases are a match to TRBD1. The source is a girl aged 2 to 10 in good health and CMV-seropositive. The source material was PBMCs. The CDR3: CASRGTAQGYTF. CDR3 bases: TGTGCCAGCAGGGGGACAGCTCAGGGCTACACCTTC.